A single sample gave rise to the 15 T cell receptor beta chains below, sequenced in a study of blood T cells in healthy people across ages. It was with a sample-barcoded 5' primer and a J-beta primer mix that a second PCR of roughly 7 to 12 cycles was run. MiXCR was run by TCRdb on the 5' RACE reads, yielding one entry per CDR3 protein. The table records hundreds of thousands of distinct CDR3 sequences, 32% of them present only once. Sequenced: blood. The receptor source for this set is an elderly woman in good health.

This clonotype was counted ten times or more. The rearrangement joins TRBV27 to TRBJ2-7; TRBD2 agrees at 8 bases. CDR1 MNHEY and CDR2 SMNVEV come from the germline V gene (reference sequence). The CDR3 is made up of 14 amino acids. V was clipped by 5 bases and J by 4 bases; unmatched bases: 7. The CDR3 reads CASSRGTSKYEQYF. Written as DNA, the CDR3 is TGTGCCAGCAGTAGAGGGACTAGTAAGTACGAGCAGTACTTC.

This clonotype has a single count. The limits of the CDR3 on the DNA are not certain, so only TCRdb's listed CDR3 is given. The chain has TRBV11-2 and TRBJ1-4. Germline values: CDR1 SGHAT, CDR2 FQNNGV. A total of 23 residues make up the CDR3, ends included. The CDR3: CASRPGSVGQETQYFGANEKLFF.

Note on this clonotype: The conserved closing phenylalanine or tryptophan is absent in this CDR3, likely reflecting a read error. The genes are TRBV29-1 and TRBJ2-1; D is undetermined. CDR1 and CDR2 from the germline V gene are SQVTM and ANQGSEA. V was cut by 2 bases and J by 7 bases, with 12 bases left in between. The CDR3 covers 13 residues. For the CDR3, the DNA is TGCAGCGTTGAAAGTTTTAGGAAAAATGAGCAGTTCGTC. Its protein is CSVESFRKNEQFV.

About this clonotype itself: This may be a read error, as it is one base from a much larger clone. This CDR3 reads CSASEGVYGYNF. For the CDR3, the DNA is TGCAGTGCTAGTGAGGGTGTCTATGGCTACAACTTC. The chain couples TRBV20-1 to TRBJ1-2; no reliable D call. The CDR3 extends over 12 amino acids. In germline, CDR1 is DFQATT, CDR2 SNEGSKA (reference sequence).

About this clonotype itself: This may arise from a read error, as a much more abundant clone is one base away. V usage is TRBV7-2 and J usage is TRBJ2-7, with 15 bases lining up with TRBD2. CDR3 length: 16 amino acids. Germline V gives CDR1 SGHTA, CDR2 FQGNSA. Losses at the gene ends were 8 bases for V and 7 bases for J; bases not matched to a gene: 12. CDR3 nucleotides: TGTGCCAGCCGAAGGGGTGGGACTAGCGGGGGGAATGAGCAGTACTTC. This encodes CASRRGGTSGGNEQYF.

This clonotype has ten or more counts. The V call is TRBV20-1, the J call TRBJ2-7, with D perhaps TRBD2 (6 bases). V gave up 2 bases and J gave up 5 bases, with 16 bases separating them. The CDR3 runs to 14 residues. Germline V lookup: CDR1 DFQATT, CDR2 SNEGSKA (reference sequence). CDR3 amino acids: CSARLFSGGNEQYF. The CDR3 DNA is TGCAGTGCTAGACTTTTCTCCGGCGGGAACGAGCAGTACTTC.

Note on this clonotype: This sequence may be a read error, since a much larger clone differs from it by one base. The V gene is TRBV6-6, the J gene TRBJ2-3, with 10 nucleotides matching TRBD1. CDR1 and CDR2 (germline): MNHNY, SVGAGI (reference sequence). After removal of 11 bases from V and 6 bases from J, the junction contained 14 bases not matched to a gene. This CDR3 is built from 15 residues. This chain's CDR3 is CAGTDRDRGDDTQYF. The CDR3 coding sequence is TGTGCCGGCACCGACCGGGACAGGGGCGACGATACGCAGTATTTT.

This clonotype turned up a few times. The chain couples TRBV20-1 to TRBJ1-5, with a weak D call TRBD1 (5 bases). The CDR3 has 15 amino acids. Germline V gives CDR1 DFQATT, CDR2 SNEGSKA (reference sequence). V was trimmed by 3 bases and J by 2 bases, leaving 14 bases between them. The CDR3 protein is CSARTQGWGNQPQHF. The CDR3 region has the DNA TGCAGTGCTAGGACCCAGGGTTGGGGCAATCAGCCCCAGCATTTT.

This clonotype occurred many times. The J gene is TRBJ2-1, the V gene TRBV7-9; TRBD1 or TRBD2 may be the D gene (5 bases each). Germline CDR1 SEHNR, CDR2 FQNEAQ (reference sequence). This CDR3 has 15 amino acids. V lost 4 bases and J lost 1, with 11 bases in between. CDR3 sequence reads: CASSSPRESYNEQFF. The CDR3 region has the DNA TGTGCCAGCAGCTCTCCCAGGGAGTCCTACAATGAGCAGTTCTTC.

This clonotype was detected many times. The J gene is TRBJ1-5, the V gene TRBV5-6, with D perhaps TRBD1 (6 bases). The germline V gene encodes CDR1 SGHDT and CDR2 YYEEEE. V was pared by 4 bases and J by 4 bases, with 18 bases between. The CDR3 is 16 residues long. The chain's CDR3 is CASSLFTDRRNQPQHF. CDR3 nucleotides: TGTGCCAGCAGCCTTTTTACCGACAGGCGTAATCAGCCCCAGCATTTT. Full variable domain (rest looked up from reference TRBV5-6 and TRBJ1-5): DAGVTQSPTHLIKTRGQQVTLRCSPKSGHDTVSWYQQALGQGPQFIFQYYEEEERQRGNFPDRFSGHQFPNYSSELNVNALLLGDSALYLCASSLFTDRRNQPQHFGDGTRLSIL.

The V call is TRBV6-5, the J call TRBJ2-7; D not resolved. The CDR3 runs to 15 residues. CDR1 is MNHEY, CDR2 SVGAGI, per germline. The V and J ends lost 8 bases and 6 bases respectively, with 23 bases between them. The chain's CDR3 is CASAINRVLIIEQYF. In DNA, the CDR3 is TGTGCCAGCGCCATAAACCGGGTGCTGATAATCGAGCAGTACTTC.

The table lists this clonotype with many counts. The V call is TRBV20-1, the J call TRBJ2-1; TRBD2 agrees at 11 bases. Trimming at V came to 5 bases and at J to 6 bases, leaving 6 bases not matched to a gene. CDR1 DFQATT and CDR2 SNEGSKA come from the germline V gene (reference sequence). The CDR3 loop spans 14 amino acids. CDR3 sequence reads: CSAWPSGGFNEQFF. The CDR3 DNA sequence: TGCAGTGCTTGGCCTAGCGGGGGGTTCAATGAGCAGTTCTTC.

This clonotype was seen many times. The chain couples TRBV4-1 to TRBJ2-4; 8 positions match TRBD1. The V segment lost 4 bases and the J segment 0 bases; nucleotides outside the gene matches: 5. Germline values: CDR1 MGHRA, CDR2 YSYEKL. The CDR3 spans 16 residues. Here the CDR3 reads CASSRQQGGAKNIQYF. The CDR3 DNA sequence: TGCGCCAGCAGCCGTCAACAGGGGGGAGCCAAAAACATTCAGTACTTC.

On this clonotype: A junction boundary mismatches the germline segment, possibly from a read error. The chain combines TRBV7-2 with TRBJ2-5; D is unclear. This CDR3 region has 15 residues. The germline V gene has CDR1 SGHTA and CDR2 FQGNSA. CDR3: CAGSLAGRTEETQYF. The CDR3 DNA reads TGTGCCGGCAGCTTAGCAGGACGGACCGAAGAGACCCAGTACTTC.

For this clonotype: A much larger clone lies one base from this, so it may be a read error. This chain joins TRBV2 and TRBJ2-1; TRBD2 agrees at 7 bases. The CDR3 sequence is 13 residues long. The J segment lost 8 bases and the V segment lost 11 bases, leaving 12 bases of the junction unmatched. The germline CDR1 and CDR2 sequences are SNHLY and FYNNEI. Here the CDR3 DNA reads TGTGCCGGCACTTGGACTAGTACCCATGAGCAGTTCTTC. It is translated as CAGTWTSTHEQFF.